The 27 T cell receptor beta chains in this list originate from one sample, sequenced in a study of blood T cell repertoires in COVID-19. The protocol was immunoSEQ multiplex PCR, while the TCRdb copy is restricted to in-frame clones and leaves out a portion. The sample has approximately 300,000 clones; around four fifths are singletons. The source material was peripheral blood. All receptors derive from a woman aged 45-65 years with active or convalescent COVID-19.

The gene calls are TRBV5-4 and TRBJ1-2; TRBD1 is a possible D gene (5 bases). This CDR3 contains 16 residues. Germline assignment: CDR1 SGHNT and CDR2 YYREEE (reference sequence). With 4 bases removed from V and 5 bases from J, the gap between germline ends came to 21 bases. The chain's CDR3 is CASSLGEGGVTYGYTF. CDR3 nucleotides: TGTGCCAGCAGCCTGGGGGAGGGTGGGGTTACGTATGGCTACACCTTC.

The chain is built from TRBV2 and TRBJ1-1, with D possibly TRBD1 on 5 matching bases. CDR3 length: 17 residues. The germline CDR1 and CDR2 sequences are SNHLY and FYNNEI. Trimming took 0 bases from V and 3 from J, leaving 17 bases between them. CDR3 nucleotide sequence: TGTGCCAGCAGTGAAGCGCTCAGGGTTCAATGGGACACTGAAGCTTTCTTT. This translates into CASSEALRVQWDTEAFF.

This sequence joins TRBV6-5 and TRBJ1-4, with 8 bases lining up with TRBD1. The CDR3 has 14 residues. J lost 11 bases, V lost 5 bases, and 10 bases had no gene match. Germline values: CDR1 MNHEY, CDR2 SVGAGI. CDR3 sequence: CASSPRTGRIKLFF. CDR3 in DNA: TGTGCCAGCAGTCCGCGGACAGGGAGGATCAAACTGTTTTTT.

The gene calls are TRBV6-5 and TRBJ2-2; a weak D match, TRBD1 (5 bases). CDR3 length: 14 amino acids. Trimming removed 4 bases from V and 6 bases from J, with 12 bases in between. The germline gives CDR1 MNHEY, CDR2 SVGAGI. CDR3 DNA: TGTGCCAGCAGTTCCAGGGCCGACTCCGGGGAGCTGTTTTTT. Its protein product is CASSSRADSGELFF.

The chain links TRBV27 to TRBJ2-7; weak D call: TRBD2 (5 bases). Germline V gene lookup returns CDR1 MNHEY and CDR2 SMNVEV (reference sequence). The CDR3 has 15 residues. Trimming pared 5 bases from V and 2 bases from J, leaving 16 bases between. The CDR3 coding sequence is TGTGCCAGCAGTCCCCTGACGGGATCTACCTACGAGCAGTACTTC. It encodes CASSPLTGSTYEQYF.

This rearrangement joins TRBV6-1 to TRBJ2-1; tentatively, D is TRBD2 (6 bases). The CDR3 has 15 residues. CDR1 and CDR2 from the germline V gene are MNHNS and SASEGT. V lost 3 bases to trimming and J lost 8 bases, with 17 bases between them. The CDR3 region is CASSDWGESSDEQFF. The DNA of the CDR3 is TGTGCCAGCAGTGATTGGGGGGAGAGTTCCGATGAGCAGTTCTTC.

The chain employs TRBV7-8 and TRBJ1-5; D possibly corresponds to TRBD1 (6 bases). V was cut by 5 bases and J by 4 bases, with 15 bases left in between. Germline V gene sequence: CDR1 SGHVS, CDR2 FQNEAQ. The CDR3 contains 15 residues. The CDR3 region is CASSPQGLQNQPQHF. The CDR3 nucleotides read TGTGCCAGCAGCCCACAGGGATTACAAAATCAGCCCCAGCATTTT.

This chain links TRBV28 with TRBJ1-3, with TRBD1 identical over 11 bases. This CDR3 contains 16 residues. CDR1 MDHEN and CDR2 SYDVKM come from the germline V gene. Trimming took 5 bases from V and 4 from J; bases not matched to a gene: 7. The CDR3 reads CASSRGQGVWGNTIYF. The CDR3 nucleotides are TGTGCCAGCAGTCGGGGACAGGGGGTTTGGGGAAACACCATATATTTT.

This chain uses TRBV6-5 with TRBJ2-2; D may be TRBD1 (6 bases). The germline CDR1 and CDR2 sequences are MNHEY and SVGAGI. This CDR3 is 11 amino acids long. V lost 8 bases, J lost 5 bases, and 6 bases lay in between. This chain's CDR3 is CASGQTGELFF. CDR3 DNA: TGTGCCAGCGGACAGACCGGGGAGCTGTTTTTT.

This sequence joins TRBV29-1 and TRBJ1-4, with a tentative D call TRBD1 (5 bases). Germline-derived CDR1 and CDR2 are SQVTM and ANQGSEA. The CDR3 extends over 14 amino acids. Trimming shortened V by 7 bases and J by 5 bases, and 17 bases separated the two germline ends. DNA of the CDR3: TGCAGCGGAAAGACAGCGACTCTGAATGAAAAACTGTTTTTT. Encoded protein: CSGKTATLNEKLFF.

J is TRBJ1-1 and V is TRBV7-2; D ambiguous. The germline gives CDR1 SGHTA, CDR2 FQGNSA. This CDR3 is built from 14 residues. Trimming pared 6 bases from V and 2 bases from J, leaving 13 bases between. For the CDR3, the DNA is TGTGCCAGCAGGGCAACAGCAACCAACACTGAAGCTTTCTTT. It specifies CASRATATNTEAFF.

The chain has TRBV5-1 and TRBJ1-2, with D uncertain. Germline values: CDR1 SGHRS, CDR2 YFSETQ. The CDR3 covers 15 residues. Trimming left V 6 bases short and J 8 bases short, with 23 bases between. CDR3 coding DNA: TGCGCCAGCAACCGAGGGTGGCAACCATTAGGGGGCTACACCTTC. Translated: CASNRGWQPLGGYTF.

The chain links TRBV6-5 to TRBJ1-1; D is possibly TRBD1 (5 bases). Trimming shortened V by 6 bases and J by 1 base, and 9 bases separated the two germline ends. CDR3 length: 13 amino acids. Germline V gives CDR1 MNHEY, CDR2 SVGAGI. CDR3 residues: CASRSQGNTEAFF. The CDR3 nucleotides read TGTGCCAGCAGATCTCAGGGGAACACTGAAGCTTTCTTT.

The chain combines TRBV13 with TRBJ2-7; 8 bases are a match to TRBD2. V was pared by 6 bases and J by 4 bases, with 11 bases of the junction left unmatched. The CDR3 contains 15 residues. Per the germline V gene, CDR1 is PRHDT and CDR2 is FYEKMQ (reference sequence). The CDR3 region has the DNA TGTGCCAGCAGTTTGGGGCGACTAGCGAGATACGAGCAGTACTTC. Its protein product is CASSLGRLARYEQYF.

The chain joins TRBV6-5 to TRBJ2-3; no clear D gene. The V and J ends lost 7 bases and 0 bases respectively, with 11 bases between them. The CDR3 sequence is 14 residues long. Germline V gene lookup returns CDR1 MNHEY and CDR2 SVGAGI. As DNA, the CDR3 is TGTGCCAGCACAGATACATCGAGCACAGATACGCAGTATTTT. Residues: CASTDTSSTDTQYF.

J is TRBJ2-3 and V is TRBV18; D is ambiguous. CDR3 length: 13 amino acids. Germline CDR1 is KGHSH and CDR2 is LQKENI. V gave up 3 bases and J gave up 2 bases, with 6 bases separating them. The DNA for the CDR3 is TGTGCCAGCTCACCGCGACACACAGATACGCAGTATTTT. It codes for CASSPRHTDTQYF.

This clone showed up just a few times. The CDR3 loop is CAIRAGGAGGYNEQFF. The CDR3 region has the DNA TGTGCCATCAGGGCGGGAGGAGCGGGAGGGTACAATGAGCAGTTCTTC. The chain combines TRBV10-3 with TRBJ2-1, with 10 bases aligning to TRBD2. V dropped 6 bases and J dropped 4; count of bases not matched to a gene: 9. This CDR3 region has 16 residues. Germline values: CDR1 ENHRY, CDR2 SYGVKD.

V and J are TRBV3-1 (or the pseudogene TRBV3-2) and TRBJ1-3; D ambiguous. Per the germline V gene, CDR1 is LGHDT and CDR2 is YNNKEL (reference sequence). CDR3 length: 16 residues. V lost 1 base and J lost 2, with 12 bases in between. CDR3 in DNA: TGTGCCAGCAGCCAAGGAACGGGAACTACTGGAAACACCATATATTTT. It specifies CASSQGTGTTGNTIYF.

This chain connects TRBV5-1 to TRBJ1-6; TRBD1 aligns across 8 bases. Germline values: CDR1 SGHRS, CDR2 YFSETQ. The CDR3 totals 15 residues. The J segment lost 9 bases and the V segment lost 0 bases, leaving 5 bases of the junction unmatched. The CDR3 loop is CASSLAQGARSPLHF. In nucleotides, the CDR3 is TGCGCCAGCAGCTTGGCGCAGGGGGCACGTTCACCCCTCCACTTT.

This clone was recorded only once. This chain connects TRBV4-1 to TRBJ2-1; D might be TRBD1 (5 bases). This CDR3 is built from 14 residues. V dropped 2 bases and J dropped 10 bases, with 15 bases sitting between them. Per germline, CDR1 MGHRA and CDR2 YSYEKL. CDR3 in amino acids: CASSQQTVFGEQFF. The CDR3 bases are TGCGCCAGCAGCCAACAGACAGTGTTTGGGGAGCAGTTCTTC.

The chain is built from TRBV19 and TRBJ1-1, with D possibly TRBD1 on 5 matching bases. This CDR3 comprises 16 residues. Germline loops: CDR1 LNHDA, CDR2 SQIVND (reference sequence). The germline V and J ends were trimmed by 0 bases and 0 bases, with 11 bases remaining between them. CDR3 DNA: TGTGCCAGTAGTATAGACCGGGGACTACTGAACACTGAAGCTTTCTTT. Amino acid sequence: CASSIDRGLLNTEAFF.

CDR3 sequence (DNA): TGTGCCACCAGGACAGGGAACACTGAAGCTTTCTTT. It is translated as CATRTGNTEAFF. The genes are TRBV28 and TRBJ1-1; 7 bases map to TRBD1. The CDR3 has 12 amino acids. V dropped 10 bases and J dropped 1; count of bases not matched to a gene: 3. Germline V gene data show CDR1 as MDHEN and CDR2 as SYDVKM.

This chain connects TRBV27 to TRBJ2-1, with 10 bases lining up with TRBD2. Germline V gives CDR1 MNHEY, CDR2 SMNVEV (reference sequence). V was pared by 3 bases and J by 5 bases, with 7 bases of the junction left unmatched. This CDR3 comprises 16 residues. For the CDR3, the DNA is TGTGCCAGCAGTTTCCTGACTAGCGGGTATAACAATGAGCAGTTCTTC. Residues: CASSFLTSGYNNEQFF.

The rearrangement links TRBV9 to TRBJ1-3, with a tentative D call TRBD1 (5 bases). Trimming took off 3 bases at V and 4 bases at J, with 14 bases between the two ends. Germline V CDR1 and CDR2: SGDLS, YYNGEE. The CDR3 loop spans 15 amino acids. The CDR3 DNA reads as TGTGCCAGCAGCGCCCGAGGAGGGGCCGGAAACACCATATATTTT. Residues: CASSARGGAGNTIYF.

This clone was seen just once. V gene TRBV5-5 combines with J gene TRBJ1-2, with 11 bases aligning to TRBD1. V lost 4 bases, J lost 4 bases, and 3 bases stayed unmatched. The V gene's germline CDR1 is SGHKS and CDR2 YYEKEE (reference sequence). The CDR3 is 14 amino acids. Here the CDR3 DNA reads TGTGCCAGCAGCCCCGGGACAGGGGGCTATGGCTACACCTTC. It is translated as CASSPGTGGYGYTF.

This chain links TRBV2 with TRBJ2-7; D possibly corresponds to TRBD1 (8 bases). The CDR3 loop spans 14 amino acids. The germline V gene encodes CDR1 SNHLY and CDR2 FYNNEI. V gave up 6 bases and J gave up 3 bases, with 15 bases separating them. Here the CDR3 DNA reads TGTGCCAGCAGCGGACAGGGAGGGTACTACGAGCAGTACTTC. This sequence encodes CASSGQGGYYEQYF.

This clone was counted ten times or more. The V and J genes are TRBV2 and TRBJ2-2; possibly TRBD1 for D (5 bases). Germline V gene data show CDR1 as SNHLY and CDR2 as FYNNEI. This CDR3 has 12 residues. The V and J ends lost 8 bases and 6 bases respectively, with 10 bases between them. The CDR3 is CASHDSAGELFF. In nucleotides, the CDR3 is TGTGCCAGCCACGACAGCGCCGGGGAGCTGTTTTTT. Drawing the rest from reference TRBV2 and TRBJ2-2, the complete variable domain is EPEVTQTPSHQVTQMGQEVILRCVPISNHLYFYWYRQILGQKVEFLVSFYNNEISEKSEIFDDQFSVERPDGSNFTLKIRSTKLEDSAMYFCASHDSAGELFFGEGSRLTVL.